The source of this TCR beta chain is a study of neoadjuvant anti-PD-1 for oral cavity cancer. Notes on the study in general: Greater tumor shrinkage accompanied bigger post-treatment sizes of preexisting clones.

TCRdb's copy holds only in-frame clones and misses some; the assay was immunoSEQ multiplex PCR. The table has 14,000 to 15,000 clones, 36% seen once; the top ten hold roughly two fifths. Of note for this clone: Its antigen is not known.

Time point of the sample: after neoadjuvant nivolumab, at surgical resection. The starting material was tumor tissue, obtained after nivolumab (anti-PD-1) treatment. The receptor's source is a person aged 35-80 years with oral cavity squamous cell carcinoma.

The CDR3 here is CASRPLTGGNQPQHF. DNA for the CDR3: TGTGCCAGCAGGCCCCTGACAGGGGGAAACCAGCCCCAGCATTTT. This chain uses TRBV6-5 with TRBJ1-5, with 9 bases aligning to TRBD1. This CDR3 comprises 15 residues. Germline CDR1 reads MNHEY; CDR2 reads SVGAGI. With V trimmed by 6 bases and J by 7 bases, 10 bases remained unmatched.